Listed here are 5 T cell receptor beta chains from one sample, sequenced in a study of cytomegalovirus exposure and HLA in healthy donors. With 60 Vbeta and 13 Jbeta primers, the PCR was carried out. Libraries were prepared by immunoSEQ multiplex PCR; TCRdb keeps only in-frame clonotypes and omits some of them. The sample includes over 150,000 clones, 70% to 80% of them seen just once. Material for sequencing was PBMCs. The receptor set was obtained from a man aged 35 to 55 in good health and CMV-seronegative.

J is TRBJ2-1 and V is TRBV2; TRBD2 matches 8 bases. The length of the CDR3 is 17 residues. Trimming at V came to 6 bases and at J to 7 bases, leaving 17 bases not matched to a gene. Germline CDR1 SNHLY, CDR2 FYNNEI. The CDR3 bases are TGTGCCAGCAGGGGTCTGGATGGGAGCGGGGGAGGGAATGAGCAGTTCTTC. Amino acid sequence: CASRGLDGSGGGNEQFF.

The V call is TRBV19, the J call TRBJ2-5; 12 nucleotides agree with TRBD2. The CDR3 sequence is 16 residues long. J gave up 7 bases and V 4 bases, and 10 bases lay outside the gene matches. The germline V gene encodes CDR1 LNHDA and CDR2 SQIVND (reference sequence). Written as DNA, the CDR3 is TGTGCCAGTAGTACCCTAGCGGGAGGGCCGGTTGGGACCCAGTACTTC. Translating it yields CASSTLAGGPVGTQYF.

This sequence joins TRBV19 and TRBJ2-3, with TRBD2 identical over 10 bases. With V trimmed by 4 bases and J by 3 bases, 7 bases remained unmatched. Germline V gene sequence: CDR1 LNHDA, CDR2 SQIVND (reference sequence). The CDR3 loop spans 16 amino acids. DNA for the CDR3: TGTGCCAGTAGTAGCCCAGCGGGAGGGCGGACAGATACGCAGTATTTT. Protein product: CASSSPAGGRTDTQYF.

This sequence joins TRBV9 and TRBJ2-3; perhaps TRBD1 as D (6 bases). The CDR3 consists of 16 residues. Per the germline V gene, CDR1 is SGDLS and CDR2 is YYNGEE. V was trimmed by 3 bases and J by 0 bases, leaving 14 bases between them. The CDR3 reads CASSDDQGPSTDTQYF. CDR3 bases: TGTGCCAGCAGCGACGACCAGGGGCCTAGCACAGATACGCAGTATTTT.

This chain's CDR3 is CASRFGHVYEQYF. CDR3 DNA sequence: TGTGCCAGCAGGTTTGGACATGTATACGAGCAGTACTTC. The chain has TRBV5-4 and TRBJ2-7; TRBD1 is a possible D gene (5 bases). The germline V gene encodes CDR1 SGHNT and CDR2 YYREEE (reference sequence). V lost 5 bases to trimming and J lost 4 bases, with 13 bases between them. The CDR3 has 13 residues.